This T cell receptor beta chain was documented in a study of identifying expanded T cells in peripheral blood (dated by TCRdb to the late 2010s). About the study as a whole: Technical replicates were generated by sequencing separate aliquots of the same genomic DNA pool, with four replicates compared pairwise.

Worth noting for this clone: Which antigen it targets is not known. Per-base qualities were not stored, and no clone one base away is much larger.

V is cut back by 3 bases and J by 1 base, with 4 bases in the junction unmatched. CDR1 is given as SGHDN and CDR2 as FVKESK, both from the germline V gene. The CDR3 runs 16 amino acids, cysteine and phenylalanine included. Only CDR3 DNA remains: 48 bases, in frame from the first base. TCRbeta CDR3 regions were profiled by bias-controlled multiplex PCR amplification of genomic DNA with the immunoSEQ Assay. Per the source publication's procedure: The absolute abundance of each unique TCRbeta CDR3 region was quantified after sequences were collapsed and filtered. Two models were used to test differential abundance: a binomial model (Fisher-equivalent) and a beta-binomial model that adds time-dependent variance fitted from healthy donors. Clones with fewer than 5 combined templates were removed, and differential abundance was called for clones with a Benjamini-Hochberg FDR below 0.01. Beta-binomial variance was modeled as a function of total template count across the two samples using the form v = (b*log(k)+a)^2. Sourced from immuneACCESS, this table was stored by TCRdb with only in-frame sequences that have V and J called. A share of the clones is absent; for the studies checked, an unresolved V gene accounts for under half, and the remainder has no known explanation. The V and J calls and clone size are taken from that table; D and trimming were inferred from the DNA. Across this sample there are 95,000 to 100,000 clones, with around 88% seen only once. The ten most abundant clones make up roughly a sixth of the sample.

The paper's findings and limits, for the study overall: Across all healthy donors, variance in clone template counts between approximately two-week samples was found to increase significantly with total template count. Both the number of clones called differentially abundant and the false-positive rate were significantly reduced by the beta-binomial model across all healthy-donor time intervals. It was expected by the authors that biological variance in healthy repertoires might increase further over much longer intervals, such as months to years. Between technical replicates the binomial model flagged about 1.1 differentially abundant clones, whereas over roughly two weeks the binomial model flagged about 16.4 and over approximately four weeks 19 to 20.

No immune events, such as infections, were documented for the healthy donors during the collection period. Blood repertoires from healthy donors were used as a training cohort for calibrating time-dependent variance in a beta-binomial model of differential abundance of T-cell clones. The training cohort included around 10 healthy donors, of whom 3 were female and 7 were male. An age range of roughly 29 to 70 years, with an average of approximately 43 years, was recorded for the donors. Whole blood, obtained from a commercial supplier, was collected from each healthy donor at three time points spaced about 2 weeks apart. For immunosequencing, genomic DNA was extracted from whole blood that had not been sorted.

Sequencing was done on a sample of blood. This sequence was found in a person between 18 and 70 years old in good health. The chain employs TRBV14 and TRBJ2-5; 11 of the junction bases match TRBD1. Here the CDR3 is given as CASSHRTGGLQETQYF. The bases read TGTGCCAGCAGCCACCGGACAGGGGGCCTCCAAGAGACCCAGTACTTC.